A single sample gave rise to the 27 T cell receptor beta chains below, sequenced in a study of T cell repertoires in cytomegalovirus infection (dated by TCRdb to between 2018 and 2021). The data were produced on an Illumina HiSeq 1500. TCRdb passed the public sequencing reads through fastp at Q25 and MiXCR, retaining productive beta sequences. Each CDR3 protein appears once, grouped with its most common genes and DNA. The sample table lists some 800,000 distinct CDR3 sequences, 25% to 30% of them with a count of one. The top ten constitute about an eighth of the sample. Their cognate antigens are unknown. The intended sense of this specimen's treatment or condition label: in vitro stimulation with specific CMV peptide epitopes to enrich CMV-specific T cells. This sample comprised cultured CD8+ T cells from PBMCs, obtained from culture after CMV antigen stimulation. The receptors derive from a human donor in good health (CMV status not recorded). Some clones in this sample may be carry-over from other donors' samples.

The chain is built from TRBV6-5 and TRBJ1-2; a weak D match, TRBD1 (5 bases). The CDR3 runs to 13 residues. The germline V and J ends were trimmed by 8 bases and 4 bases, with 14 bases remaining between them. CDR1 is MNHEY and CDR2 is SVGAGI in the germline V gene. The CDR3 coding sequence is TGTGCCAGCTTCGGACCGGGGCGCTATGGCTACACCTTC. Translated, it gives CASFGPGRYGYTF.

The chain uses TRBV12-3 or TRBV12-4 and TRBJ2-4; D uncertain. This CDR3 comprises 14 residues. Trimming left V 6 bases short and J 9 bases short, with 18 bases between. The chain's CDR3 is CASSPDTSEGIQYF. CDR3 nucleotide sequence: TGTGCCAGCAGCCCTGACACGAGCGAAGGCATTCAGTACTTC.

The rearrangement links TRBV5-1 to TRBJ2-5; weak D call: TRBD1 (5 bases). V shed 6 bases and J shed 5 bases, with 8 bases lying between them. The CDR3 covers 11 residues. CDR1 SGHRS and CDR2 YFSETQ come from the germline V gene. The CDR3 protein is CASNRGETQYF. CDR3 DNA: TGCGCCAGCAATAGGGGTGAGACCCAGTACTTC. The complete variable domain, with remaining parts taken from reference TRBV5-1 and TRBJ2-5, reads KAGVTQTPRYLIKTRGQQVTLSCSPISGHRSVSWYQQTPGQGLQFLFEYFSETQRNKGNFPGRFSGRQFSNSRSEMNVSTLELGDSALYLCASNRGETQYFGPGTRLLVL.

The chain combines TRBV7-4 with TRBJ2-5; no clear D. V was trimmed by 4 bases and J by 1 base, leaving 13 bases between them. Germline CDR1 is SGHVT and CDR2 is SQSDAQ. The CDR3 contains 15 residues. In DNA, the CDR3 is TGTGCCAGCAGCTCTGGCCGGAGCAGCCAAGAGACCCAGTACTTC. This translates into CASSSGRSSQETQYF. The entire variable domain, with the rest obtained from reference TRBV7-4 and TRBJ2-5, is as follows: GAGVSQSPRYKVAKRGRDVALRCDSISGHVTLYWYRQTLGQGSEVLTYSQSDAQRDKSGRPSGRFSAERPERSVSTLKIQRTEQGDSAVYLCASSSGRSSQETQYFGPGTRLLVL.

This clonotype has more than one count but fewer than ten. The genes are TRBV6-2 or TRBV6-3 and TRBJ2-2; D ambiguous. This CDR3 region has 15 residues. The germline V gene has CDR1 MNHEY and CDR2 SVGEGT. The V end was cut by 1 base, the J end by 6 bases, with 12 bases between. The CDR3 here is CASSYFPGSAGELFF. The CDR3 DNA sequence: TGTGCCAGCAGTTACTTCCCTGGGTCGGCCGGGGAGCTGTTTTTT.

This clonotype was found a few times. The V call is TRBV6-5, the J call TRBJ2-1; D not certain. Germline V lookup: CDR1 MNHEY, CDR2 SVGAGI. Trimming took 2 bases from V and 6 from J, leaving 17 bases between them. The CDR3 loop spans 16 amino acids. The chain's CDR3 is CASSYGFRETSNEQFF. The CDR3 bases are TGTGCCAGCAGTTACGGTTTTAGAGAGACTTCCAATGAGCAGTTCTTC.

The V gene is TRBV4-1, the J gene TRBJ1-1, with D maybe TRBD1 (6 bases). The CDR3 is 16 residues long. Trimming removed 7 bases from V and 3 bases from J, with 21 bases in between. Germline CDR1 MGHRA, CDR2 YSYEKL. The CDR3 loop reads CASTSPGVMVDTEAFF. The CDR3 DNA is TGCGCCAGCACCTCCCCAGGGGTGATGGTCGACACTGAAGCTTTCTTT.

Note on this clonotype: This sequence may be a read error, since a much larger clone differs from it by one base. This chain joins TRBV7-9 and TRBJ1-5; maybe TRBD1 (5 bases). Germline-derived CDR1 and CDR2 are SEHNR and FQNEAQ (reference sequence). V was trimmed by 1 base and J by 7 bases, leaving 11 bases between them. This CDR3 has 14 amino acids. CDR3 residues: CASSLEAGRQPQHF. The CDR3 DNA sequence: TGTGCCAGCAGCTTAGAGGCAGGGAGGCAGCCCCAGCATTTT.

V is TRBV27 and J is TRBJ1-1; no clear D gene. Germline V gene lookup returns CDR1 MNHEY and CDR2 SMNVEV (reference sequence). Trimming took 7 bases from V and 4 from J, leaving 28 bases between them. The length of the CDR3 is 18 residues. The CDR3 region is CASNLSVRERLRATEAFF. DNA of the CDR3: TGTGCCAGCAACCTATCCGTTCGGGAGAGACTCCGAGCCACTGAAGCTTTCTTT.

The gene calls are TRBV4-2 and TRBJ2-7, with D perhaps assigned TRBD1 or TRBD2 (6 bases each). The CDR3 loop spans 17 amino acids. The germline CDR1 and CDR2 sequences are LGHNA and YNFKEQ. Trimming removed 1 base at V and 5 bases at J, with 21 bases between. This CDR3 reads CASSQVGWGAPPHEQYF. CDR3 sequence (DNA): TGTGCCAGCAGCCAAGTTGGGTGGGGGGCCCCCCCCCACGAGCAGTACTTC.

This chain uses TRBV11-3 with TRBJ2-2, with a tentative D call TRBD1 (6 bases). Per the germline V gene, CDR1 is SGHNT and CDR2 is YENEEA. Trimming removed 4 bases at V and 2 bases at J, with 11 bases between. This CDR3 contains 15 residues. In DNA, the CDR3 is TGTGCCAGCAGCTCCCGGGACACAAACACCGGGGAGCTGTTTTTT. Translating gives CASSSRDTNTGELFF.

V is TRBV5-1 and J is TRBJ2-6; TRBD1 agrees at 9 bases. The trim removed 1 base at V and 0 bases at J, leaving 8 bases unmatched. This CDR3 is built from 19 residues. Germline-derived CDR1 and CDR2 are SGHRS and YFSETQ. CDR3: CASSLTRTGDPSGANVLTF. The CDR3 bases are TGCGCCAGCAGCTTGACGAGGACAGGGGACCCCTCTGGGGCCAACGTCCTGACTTTC.

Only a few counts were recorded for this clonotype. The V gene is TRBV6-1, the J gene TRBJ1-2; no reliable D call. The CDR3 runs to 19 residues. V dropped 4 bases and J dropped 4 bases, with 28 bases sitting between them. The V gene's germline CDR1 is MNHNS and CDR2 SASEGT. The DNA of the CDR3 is TGTGCCAGCAGTGGTGAAGGAGGGCTAGGTCCCTCTATGGGCTATGGCTACACCTTC. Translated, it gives CASSGEGGLGPSMGYGYTF.

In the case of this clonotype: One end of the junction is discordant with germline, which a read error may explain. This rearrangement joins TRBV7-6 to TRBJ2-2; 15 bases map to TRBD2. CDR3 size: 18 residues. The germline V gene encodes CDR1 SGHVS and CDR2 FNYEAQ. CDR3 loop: CASSSGLAGGQRTGELFF. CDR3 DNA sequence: TGTGCTAGCAGCTCCGGACTAGCGGGGGGGCAAAGAACCGGGGAGCTGTTTTTT. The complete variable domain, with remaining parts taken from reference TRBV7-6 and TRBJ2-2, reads GAGVSQSPRYKVTKRGQDVALRCDPISGHVSLYWYRQALGQGPEFLTYFNYEAQQDKSGLPNDRFSAERPEGSISTLTIQRTEQRDSAMYRCASSSGLAGGQRTGELFFGEGSRLTVL.

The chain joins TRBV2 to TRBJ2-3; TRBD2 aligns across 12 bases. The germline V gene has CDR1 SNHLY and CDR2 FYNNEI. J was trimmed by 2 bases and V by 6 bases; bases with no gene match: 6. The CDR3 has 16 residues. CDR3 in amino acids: CASSITSGGFTDTQYF. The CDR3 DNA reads TGTGCCAGCAGCATTACTAGCGGGGGGTTCACAGATACGCAGTATTTT.

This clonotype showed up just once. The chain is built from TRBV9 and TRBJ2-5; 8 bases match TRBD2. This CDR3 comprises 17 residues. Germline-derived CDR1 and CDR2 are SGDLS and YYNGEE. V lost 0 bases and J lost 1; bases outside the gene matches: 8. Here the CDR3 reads CASSVAGSGAFQETQYF. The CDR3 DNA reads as TGTGCCAGCAGCGTAGCAGGTAGCGGGGCTTTCCAAGAGACCCAGTACTTC.

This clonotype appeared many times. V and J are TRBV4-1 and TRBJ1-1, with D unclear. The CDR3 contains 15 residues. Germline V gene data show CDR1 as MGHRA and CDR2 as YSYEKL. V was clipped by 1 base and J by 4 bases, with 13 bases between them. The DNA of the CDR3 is TGCGCCAGCAGCCAAGTAGCGGGTCCGACCACTGAAGCTTTCTTT. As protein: CASSQVAGPTTEAFF.

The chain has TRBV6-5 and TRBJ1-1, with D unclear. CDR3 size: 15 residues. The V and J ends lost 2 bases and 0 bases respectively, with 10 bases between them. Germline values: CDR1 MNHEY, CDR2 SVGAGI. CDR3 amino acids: CASSYRQYMNTEAFF. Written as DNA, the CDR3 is TGTGCCAGCAGTTACCGGCAGTACATGAACACTGAAGCTTTCTTT.

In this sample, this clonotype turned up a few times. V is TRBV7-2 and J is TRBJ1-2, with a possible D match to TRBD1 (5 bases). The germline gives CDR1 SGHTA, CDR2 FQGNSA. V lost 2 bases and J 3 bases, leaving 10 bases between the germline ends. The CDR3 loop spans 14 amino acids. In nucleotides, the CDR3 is TGTGCCAGCAGCTTATATGACAGCGACTATGGCTACACCTTC. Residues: CASSLYDSDYGYTF.

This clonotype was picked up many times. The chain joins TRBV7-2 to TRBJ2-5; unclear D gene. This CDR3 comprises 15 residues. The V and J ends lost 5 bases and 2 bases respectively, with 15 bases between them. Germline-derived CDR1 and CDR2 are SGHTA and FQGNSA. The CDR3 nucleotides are TGTGCCAGCAGCCCTCGTGGTTACACTCAAGAGACCCAGTACTTC. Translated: CASSPRGYTQETQYF.

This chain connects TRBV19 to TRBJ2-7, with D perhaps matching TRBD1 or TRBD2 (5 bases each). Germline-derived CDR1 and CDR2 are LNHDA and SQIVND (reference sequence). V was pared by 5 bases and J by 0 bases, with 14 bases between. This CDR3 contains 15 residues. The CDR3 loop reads CASSWDGIDSYEQYF. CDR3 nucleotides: TGTGCCAGTAGTTGGGACGGAATCGACTCCTACGAGCAGTACTTC.

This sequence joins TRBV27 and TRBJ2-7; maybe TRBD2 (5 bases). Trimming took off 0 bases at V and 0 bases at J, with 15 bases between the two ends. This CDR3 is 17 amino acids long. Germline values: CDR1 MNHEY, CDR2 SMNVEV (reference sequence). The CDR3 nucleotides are TGTGCCAGCAGTTTATCATTTGGGCAGGCGGGCTCCTACGAGCAGTACTTC. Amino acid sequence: CASSLSFGQAGSYEQYF.

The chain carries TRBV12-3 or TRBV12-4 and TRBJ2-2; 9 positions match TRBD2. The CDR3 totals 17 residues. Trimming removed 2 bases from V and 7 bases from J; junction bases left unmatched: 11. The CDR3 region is CASSLRGGAPGIGELFF. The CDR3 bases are TGTGCCAGCAGTTTACGCGGGGGGGCTCCAGGGATCGGGGAGCTGTTTTTT.

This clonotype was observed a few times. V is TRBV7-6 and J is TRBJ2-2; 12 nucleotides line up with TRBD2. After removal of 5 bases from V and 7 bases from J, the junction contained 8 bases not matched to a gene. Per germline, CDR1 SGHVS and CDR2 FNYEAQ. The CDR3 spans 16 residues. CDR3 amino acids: CASSHSSGGEGGELFF. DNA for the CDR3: TGTGCCAGCAGCCATTCTAGCGGGGGGGAAGGCGGGGAGCTGTTTTTT.

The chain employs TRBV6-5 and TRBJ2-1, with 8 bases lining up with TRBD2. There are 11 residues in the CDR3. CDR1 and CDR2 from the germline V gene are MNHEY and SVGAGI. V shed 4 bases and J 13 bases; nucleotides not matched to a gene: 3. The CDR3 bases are TGTGCCAGCAGTTCCCTAGCGGGCCAGTTCTTC. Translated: CASSSLAGQFF.

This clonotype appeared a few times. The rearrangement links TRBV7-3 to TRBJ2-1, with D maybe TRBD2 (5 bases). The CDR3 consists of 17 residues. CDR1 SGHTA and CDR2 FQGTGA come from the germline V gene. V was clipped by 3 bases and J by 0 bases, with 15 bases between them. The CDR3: CASSFLSERSSYNEQFF. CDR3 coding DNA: TGTGCCAGCAGCTTCTTGTCGGAGCGGAGCTCCTACAATGAGCAGTTCTTC.

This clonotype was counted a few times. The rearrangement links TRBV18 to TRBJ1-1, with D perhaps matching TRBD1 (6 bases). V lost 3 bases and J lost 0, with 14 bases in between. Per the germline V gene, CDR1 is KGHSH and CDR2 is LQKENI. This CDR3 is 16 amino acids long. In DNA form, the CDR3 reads TGTGCCAGCTCACCTATGGACAGCACTATGAACACTGAAGCTTTCTTT. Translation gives CASSPMDSTMNTEAFF. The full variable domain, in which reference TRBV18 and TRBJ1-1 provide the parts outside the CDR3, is NAGVMQNPRHLVRRRGQEARLRCSPMKGHSHVYWYRQLPEEGLKFMVYLQKENIIDESGMPKERFSAEFPKEGPSILRIQQVVRGDSAAYFCASSPMDSTMNTEAFFGQGTRLTVV.